This note documents a single T cell receptor (beta chain) sequence. Its antigen is as yet unknown. TCRdb keeps only in-frame clones here, not all; method: immunoSEQ multiplex PCR. Here the sample spans about 79,000 clones, 85% to 90% being singletons. This entry is derived from a study of OX40 agonist ivuxolimab in advanced cancers. Overall study context: Hepatocellular carcinoma, melanoma, renal cell or head and neck cancer affected the dose-escalation patients. Three patients had partial responses: one hepatocellular carcinoma, two cutaneous melanoma.

From germline, CDR1 is SGHNT and CDR2 YYREEE (reference sequence). CDR3 size: 16 residues. V lost 0 bases to trimming and J lost 0 bases, with 7 bases between them. Study-level points and caveats: Some nonresponders likewise displayed low normalized T-cell clonal expansion.

V and J are TRBV5-4 and TRBJ2-6; no reliable D call. The origin of this receptor is an adult with an advanced solid tumor such as melanoma, head and neck, liver or kidney cancer. The specimen was CD4+ or CD8+ T cells sorted from blood, collected in a trial of the OX40 agonist ivuxolimab. CDR3 nucleotides: TGTGCCAGCAGCTTGGCGGTGTCCTCTGGGGCCAACGTCCTGACTTTC. This codes for CASSLAVSSGANVLTF.